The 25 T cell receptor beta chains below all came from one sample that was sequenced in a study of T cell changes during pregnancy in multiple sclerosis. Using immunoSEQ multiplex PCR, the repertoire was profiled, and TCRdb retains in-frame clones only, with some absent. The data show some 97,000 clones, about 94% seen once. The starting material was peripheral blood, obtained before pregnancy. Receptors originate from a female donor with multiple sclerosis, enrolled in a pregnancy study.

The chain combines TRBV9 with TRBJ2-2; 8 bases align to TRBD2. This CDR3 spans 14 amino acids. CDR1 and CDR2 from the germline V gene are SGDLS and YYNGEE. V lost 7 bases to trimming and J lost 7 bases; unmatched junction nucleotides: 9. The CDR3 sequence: CASQREGRIGELFF. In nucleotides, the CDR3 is TGTGCCAGCCAACGGGAGGGCCGAATCGGGGAGCTGTTTTTT.

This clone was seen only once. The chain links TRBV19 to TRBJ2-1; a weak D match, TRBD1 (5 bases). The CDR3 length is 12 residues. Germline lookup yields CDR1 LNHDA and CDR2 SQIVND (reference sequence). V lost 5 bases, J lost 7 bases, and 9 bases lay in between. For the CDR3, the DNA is TGTGCCAGTAGTCCGGCAGGGAATGAGCAGTTCTTC. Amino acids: CASSPAGNEQFF.

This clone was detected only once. The CDR3 spells CASTGNGETQYF. CDR3 bases: TGTGCCAGTACAGGGAACGGAGAGACCCAGTACTTC. The genes are TRBV19 and TRBJ2-5; D is possibly TRBD1 (5 bases). The germline V gene encodes CDR1 LNHDA and CDR2 SQIVND (reference sequence). Trimming took off 7 bases at V and 4 bases at J, with 10 bases between the two ends. The CDR3 is 12 residues long.

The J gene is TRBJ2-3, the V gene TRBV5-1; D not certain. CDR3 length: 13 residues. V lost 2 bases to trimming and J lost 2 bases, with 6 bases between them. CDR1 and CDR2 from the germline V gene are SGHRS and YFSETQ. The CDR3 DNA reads TGCGCCAGCAGCTTCGGAGTCACAGATACGCAGTATTTT. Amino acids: CASSFGVTDTQYF.

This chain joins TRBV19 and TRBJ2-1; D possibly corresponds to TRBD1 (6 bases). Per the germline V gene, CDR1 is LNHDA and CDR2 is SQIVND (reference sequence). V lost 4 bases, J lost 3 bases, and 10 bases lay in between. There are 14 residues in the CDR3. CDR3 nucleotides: TGTGCCAGTAGTAGGGACACTTTCTACAATGAGCAGTTCTTC. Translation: CASSRDTFYNEQFF.

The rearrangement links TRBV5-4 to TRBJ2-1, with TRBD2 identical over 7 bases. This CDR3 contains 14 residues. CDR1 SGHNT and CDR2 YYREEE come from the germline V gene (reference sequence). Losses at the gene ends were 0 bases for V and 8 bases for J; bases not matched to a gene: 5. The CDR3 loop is CASSLELARDEQFF. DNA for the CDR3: TGTGCCAGCAGCTTGGAACTAGCGCGGGATGAGCAGTTCTTC.

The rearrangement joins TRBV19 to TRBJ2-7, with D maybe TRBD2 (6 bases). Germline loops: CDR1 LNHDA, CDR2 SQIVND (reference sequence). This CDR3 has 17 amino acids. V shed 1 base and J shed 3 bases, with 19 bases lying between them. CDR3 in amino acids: CASSIVGGTTPYYEQYF. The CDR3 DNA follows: TGTGCCAGTAGTATAGTTGGCGGGACGACTCCCTACTACGAGCAGTACTTC.

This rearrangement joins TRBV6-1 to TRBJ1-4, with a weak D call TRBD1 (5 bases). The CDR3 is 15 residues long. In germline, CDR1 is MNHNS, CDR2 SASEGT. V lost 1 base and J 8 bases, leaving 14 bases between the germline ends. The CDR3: CASSEGLREEEKLFF. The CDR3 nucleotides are TGTGCCAGCAGTGAAGGTCTCAGGGAGGAGGAAAAACTGTTTTTT.

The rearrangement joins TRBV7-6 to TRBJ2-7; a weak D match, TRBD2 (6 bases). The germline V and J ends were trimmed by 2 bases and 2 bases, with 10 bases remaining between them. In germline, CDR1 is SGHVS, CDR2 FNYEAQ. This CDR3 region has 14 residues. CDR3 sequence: CASSLSSGAYEQYF. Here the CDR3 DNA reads TGTGCCAGCAGCTTAAGTAGCGGAGCCTACGAGCAGTACTTC.

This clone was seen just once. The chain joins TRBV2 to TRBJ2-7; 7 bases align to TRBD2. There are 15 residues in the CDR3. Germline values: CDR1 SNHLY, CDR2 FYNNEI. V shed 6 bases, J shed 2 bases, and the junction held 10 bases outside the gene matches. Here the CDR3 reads CASRAGGRGPYEQYF. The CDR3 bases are TGTGCCAGCAGGGCCGGCGGGAGAGGTCCCTACGAGCAGTACTTC. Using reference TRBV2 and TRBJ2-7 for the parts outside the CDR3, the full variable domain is EPEVTQTPSHQVTQMGQEVILRCVPISNHLYFYWYRQILGQKVEFLVSFYNNEISEKSEIFDDQFSVERPDGSNFTLKIRSTKLEDSAMYFCASRAGGRGPYEQYFGPGTRLTVT.

The CDR3 region is CASSQGVRLGYTF. The CDR3 DNA follows: TGCGCCAGCAGCCAAGGGGTCCGACTTGGCTACACCTTC. V and J are TRBV4-1 and TRBJ1-2, with D unclear. Germline lookup yields CDR1 MGHRA and CDR2 YSYEKL. V gave up 1 base and J gave up 7 bases, with 10 bases separating them. The CDR3 covers 13 residues.

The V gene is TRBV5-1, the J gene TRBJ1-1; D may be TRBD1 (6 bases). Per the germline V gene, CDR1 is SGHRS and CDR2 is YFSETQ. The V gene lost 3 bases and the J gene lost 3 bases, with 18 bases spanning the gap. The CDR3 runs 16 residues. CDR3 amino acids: CASSSLLDSPDTEAFF. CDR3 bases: TGCGCCAGCAGCTCCTTACTGGACAGCCCTGACACTGAAGCTTTCTTT.

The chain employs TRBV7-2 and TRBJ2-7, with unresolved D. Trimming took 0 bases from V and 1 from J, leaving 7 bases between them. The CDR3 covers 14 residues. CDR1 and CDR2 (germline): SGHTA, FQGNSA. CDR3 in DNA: TGTGCCAGCAGCTTAGCGGTAACTTCCTACGAGCAGTACTTC. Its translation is CASSLAVTSYEQYF.

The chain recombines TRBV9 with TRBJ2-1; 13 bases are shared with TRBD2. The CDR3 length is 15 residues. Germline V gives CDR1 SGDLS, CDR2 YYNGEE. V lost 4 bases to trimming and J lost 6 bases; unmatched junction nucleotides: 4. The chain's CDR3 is CASSYTSGRGNEQFF. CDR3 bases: TGTGCCAGCAGCTATACTAGCGGGAGGGGCAATGAGCAGTTCTTC.

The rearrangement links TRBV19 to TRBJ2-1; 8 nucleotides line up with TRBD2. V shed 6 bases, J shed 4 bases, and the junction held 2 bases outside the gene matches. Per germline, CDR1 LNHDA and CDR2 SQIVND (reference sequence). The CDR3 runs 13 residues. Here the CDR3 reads CASSTSGYNEQFF. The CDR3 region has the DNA TGTGCCAGTAGCACTAGCGGATACAATGAGCAGTTCTTC.

The CDR3 coding sequence is TGTGCCAGCAGCCCGAGTGTCGGGGAGCTGTTTTTT. This translates into CASSPSVGELFF. V gene TRBV7-9 combines with J gene TRBJ2-2; D is ambiguous. The germline V and J ends were trimmed by 5 bases and 7 bases, with 8 bases remaining between them. CDR3 length: 12 amino acids. Looked up from germline, CDR1 is SEHNR and CDR2 is FQNEAQ (reference sequence).

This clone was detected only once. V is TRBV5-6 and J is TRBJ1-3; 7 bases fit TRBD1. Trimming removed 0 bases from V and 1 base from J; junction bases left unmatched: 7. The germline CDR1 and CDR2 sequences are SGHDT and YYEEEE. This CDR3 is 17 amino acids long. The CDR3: CASSLGSGQLSGNTIYF. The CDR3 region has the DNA TGTGCCAGCAGCTTGGGGTCGGGACAGTTATCTGGAAACACCATATATTTT.

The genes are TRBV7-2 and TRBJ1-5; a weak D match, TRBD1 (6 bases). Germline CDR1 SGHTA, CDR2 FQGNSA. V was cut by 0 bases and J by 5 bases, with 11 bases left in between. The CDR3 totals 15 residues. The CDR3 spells CASSLAGQRDQPQHF. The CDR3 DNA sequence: TGTGCCAGCAGCTTAGCAGGACAGAGAGATCAGCCCCAGCATTTT.

CDR3 protein: CASSYSTQGAGELFF. In nucleotides, the CDR3 is TGTGCCAGCAGTTACTCGACACAGGGAGCCGGGGAGCTGTTTTTT. V is TRBV6-5 and J is TRBJ2-2, with a weak D call TRBD1 (6 bases). Germline lookup yields CDR1 MNHEY and CDR2 SVGAGI. The V gene lost 0 bases and the J gene lost 6 bases, with 11 bases spanning the gap. The CDR3 runs to 15 residues.

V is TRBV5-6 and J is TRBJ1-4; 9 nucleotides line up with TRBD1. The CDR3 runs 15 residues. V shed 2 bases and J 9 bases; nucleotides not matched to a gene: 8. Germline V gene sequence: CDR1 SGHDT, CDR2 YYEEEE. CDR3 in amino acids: CASSFGQGLGKKLFF. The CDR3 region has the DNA TGTGCCAGCAGCTTCGGACAGGGGTTGGGGAAAAAACTGTTTTTT.

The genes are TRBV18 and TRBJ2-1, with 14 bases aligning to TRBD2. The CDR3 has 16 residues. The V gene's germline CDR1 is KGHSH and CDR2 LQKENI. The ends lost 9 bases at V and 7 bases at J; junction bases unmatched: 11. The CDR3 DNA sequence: TGTGCCAGTTCAAGGGGACTAGCGGGAGTCTTGAATGAGCAGTTCTTC. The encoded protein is CASSRGLAGVLNEQFF.

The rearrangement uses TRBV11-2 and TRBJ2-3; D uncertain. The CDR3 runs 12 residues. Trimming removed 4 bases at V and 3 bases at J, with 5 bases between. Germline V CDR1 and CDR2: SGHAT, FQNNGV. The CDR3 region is CASSSLTDTQYF. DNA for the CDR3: TGTGCCAGCAGCTCCTTGACAGATACGCAGTATTTT.

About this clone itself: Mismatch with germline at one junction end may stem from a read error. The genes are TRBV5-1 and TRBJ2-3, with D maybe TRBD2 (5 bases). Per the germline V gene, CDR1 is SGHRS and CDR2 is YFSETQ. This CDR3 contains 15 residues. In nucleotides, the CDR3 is TGCGCCAGCAGCTTAGCTATGGGGAGCACACATACGCAGTATTTT. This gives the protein CASSLAMGSTHTQYF.

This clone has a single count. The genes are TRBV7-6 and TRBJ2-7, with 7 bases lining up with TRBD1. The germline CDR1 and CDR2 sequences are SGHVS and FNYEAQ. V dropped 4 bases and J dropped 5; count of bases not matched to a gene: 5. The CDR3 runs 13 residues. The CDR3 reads CASSSRQGHEQYF. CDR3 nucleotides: TGTGCCAGCAGCTCTCGACAGGGCCACGAGCAGTACTTC.

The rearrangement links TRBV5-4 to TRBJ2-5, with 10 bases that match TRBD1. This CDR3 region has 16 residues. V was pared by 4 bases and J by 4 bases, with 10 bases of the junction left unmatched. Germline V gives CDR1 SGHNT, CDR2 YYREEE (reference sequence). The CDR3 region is CASSEARDRGVETQYF. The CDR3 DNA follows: TGTGCCAGCAGCGAGGCCCGGGACAGGGGCGTAGAGACCCAGTACTTC.